This entry lists 27 T cell receptor beta chains sequenced from one sample in a study of T-cell reconstitution after alpha-beta-depleted transplantation in children. As it was prepared, the TCRbeta library received unique molecular identifiers. MiXCR was run by TCRdb on the PCR reads, yielding one entry per CDR3 protein. The table records about 70,000 distinct CDR3 sequences, approximately 10% of them present only once. The sequenced sample was PBMCs, obtained before TCRalphabeta/CD19-depleted stem cell transplant. The receptors here all came from a boy aged 5-17 years with acute myeloid leukemia, due to receive a stem cell transplant.

This clonotype was seen repeatedly, ten times or more. The rearrangement links TRBV5-1 to TRBJ1-1; the D is unclear. Germline V gene lookup returns CDR1 SGHRS and CDR2 YFSETQ. The CDR3 loop spans 14 amino acids. V lost 0 bases, J lost 1 base, and 7 bases lay in between. The CDR3 DNA reads as TGCGCCAGCAGCTTGGCCGGGGAGAACACTGAAGCTTTCTTT. It specifies CASSLAGENTEAFF.

This clonotype showed up many times. The genes are TRBV20-1 and TRBJ2-7; 8 bases align to TRBD2. The CDR3 sequence is 12 residues long. The V gene's germline CDR1 is DFQATT and CDR2 SNEGSKA (reference sequence). V was clipped by 3 bases and J by 5 bases; unmatched bases: 3. The CDR3 coding sequence is TGCAGTGCTAGCACGCGGGGGGACGAGCAGTACTTC. This translates into CSASTRGDEQYF.

The sample holds many counts of this clonotype. This chain uses TRBV6-1 with TRBJ1-6, with D possibly matching TRBD1 (6 bases). The length of the CDR3 is 13 residues. The germline CDR1 and CDR2 sequences are MNHNS and SASEGT. V gave up 6 bases and J gave up 10 bases, with 13 bases separating them. CDR3 nucleotide sequence: TGTGCCAGCAGCAGCAGGGGAAACTCACCCCTCCACTTT. Translating it yields CASSSRGNSPLHF.

The rearrangement joins TRBV6-6 to TRBJ1-5; the match to TRBD1 covers 11 bases. This CDR3 comprises 16 residues. V lost 6 bases and J lost 0; bases outside the gene matches: 4. Germline-derived CDR1 and CDR2 are MNHNY and SVGAGI (reference sequence). In DNA form, the CDR3 reads TGTGCCAGCAGCCCGGGACAGGGGGGTAGCAATCAGCCCCAGCATTTT. This gives the protein CASSPGQGGSNQPQHF.

This clonotype was recorded at least ten times. The rearrangement joins TRBV20-1 to TRBJ2-3; D remains ambiguous. V lost 0 bases and J 5 bases, leaving 12 bases between the germline ends. Germline V gene sequence: CDR1 DFQATT, CDR2 SNEGSKA (reference sequence). The length of the CDR3 is 14 residues. The CDR3 loop is CSAREDNIRDTQYF. The CDR3 DNA is TGCAGTGCTAGAGAAGATAATATCAGAGATACGCAGTATTTT.

This clonotype was recorded a few times. This chain joins TRBV20-1 and TRBJ2-7, with a weak D call TRBD2 (6 bases). V was clipped by 5 bases and J by 4 bases, with 18 bases between them. Germline V gives CDR1 DFQATT, CDR2 SNEGSKA (reference sequence). The length of the CDR3 is 14 residues. CDR3 DNA sequence: TGCAGTGCTGGCCCGGGCCCCGGGACTTACGAGCAGTACGTC. Amino acid sequence: CSAGPGPGTYEQYV.

This clonotype was seen many times. This sequence joins TRBV24-1 and TRBJ2-1; TRBD1 is a possible D gene (7 bases). Per the germline V gene, CDR1 is KGHDR and CDR2 is SFDVKD. The V gene lost 5 bases and the J gene lost 5 bases, with 15 bases spanning the gap. The CDR3 consists of 15 residues. CDR3 residues: CATSVSGRGDNEQFF. The DNA for the CDR3 is TGTGCCACCAGTGTCTCAGGCAGGGGGGACAATGAGCAGTTCTTC.

This clonotype has just a few counts. J is TRBJ2-2 and V is TRBV7-3; D is ambiguous. V shed 1 base and J shed 6 bases, with 6 bases lying between them. Germline CDR1 is SGHTA and CDR2 is FQGTGA. The CDR3 spans 13 residues. CDR3 bases: TGTGCCAGCAGCTTAAGAAGGGCCGGGGAGCTGTTTTTT. The encoded protein is CASSLRRAGELFF.

This clonotype was seen a few times. The chain combines TRBV28 with TRBJ2-7, with D possibly being TRBD2 (5 bases). The CDR3 contains 12 residues. Trimming shortened V by 11 bases and J by 8 bases, and 19 bases separated the two germline ends. Germline lookup yields CDR1 MDHEN and CDR2 SYDVKM. CDR3 protein: CAGDPRLCQQYV. The DNA for the CDR3 is TGTGCCGGCGATCCCAGACTATGCCAGCAGTACGTC.

This clonotype was picked up a small number of times. Here the CDR3 DNA reads TGTGCCAGCAGACCCATCACCAAGGGGTCATCCGGGGAGCTGTTTTTT. Residues: CASRPITKGSSGELFF. The chain combines TRBV12-3 or TRBV12-4 with TRBJ2-2; D possibly corresponds to TRBD1 (5 bases). CDR3 length: 16 residues. Trimming left V 6 bases short and J 6 bases short, with 20 bases between.

At least ten counts were recorded for this clonotype. The chain links TRBV12-3 or TRBV12-4 to TRBJ2-1, with 10 bases lining up with TRBD2. V shed 1 base, J shed 5 bases, and the junction held 2 bases outside the gene matches. This CDR3 region has 15 residues. The CDR3 protein is CASSLGGLANNEQFF. Here the CDR3 DNA reads TGTGCCAGCAGTTTAGGGGGACTAGCGAACAATGAGCAGTTCTTC.

This clonotype was observed many times. This chain uses TRBV24-1 with TRBJ2-3; D tentatively reads TRBD1 or TRBD2 (5 bases each). Germline V gene lookup returns CDR1 KGHDR and CDR2 SFDVKD. Deletions cut 3 bases from V and 11 bases from J, with 14 bases between. This CDR3 is built from 13 residues. The CDR3 sequence is CATSDIPGTMQYF. In DNA form, the CDR3 reads TGTGCCACCAGTGATATCCCAGGGACGATGCAGTATTTT.

The sample holds many counts of this clonotype. The gene calls are TRBV20-1 and TRBJ2-5, with a tentative D call TRBD2 (5 bases). Trimming pared 3 bases from V and 5 bases from J, leaving 13 bases between. The CDR3 is 13 residues long. In germline, CDR1 is DFQATT, CDR2 SNEGSKA (reference sequence). Written as DNA, the CDR3 is TGCAGTGCTAGTTTCCCGGGAACTGAGACCCAGTACTTC. This sequence encodes CSASFPGTETQYF.

This clonotype was picked up many times. This sequence joins TRBV7-8 and TRBJ1-1; no clear D gene. Trimming took off 5 bases at V and 4 bases at J, with 14 bases between the two ends. The CDR3 runs to 14 residues. The V gene's germline CDR1 is SGHVS and CDR2 FQNEAQ. CDR3 in amino acids: CASSPELGITEAFF. CDR3 in DNA: TGTGCCAGCAGCCCCGAGCTCGGGATCACTGAAGCTTTCTTT.

This clonotype has a count of ten or more. This chain uses TRBV4-2 with TRBJ2-7; weak D call: TRBD1 (6 bases). The CDR3 totals 13 residues. The germline gives CDR1 LGHNA, CDR2 YNFKEQ. The V end was cut by 3 bases, the J end by 4 bases, with 10 bases between. CDR3 nucleotide sequence: TGTGCCAGCAGCCAGGGGGCCTGGTACGAGCAGTACTTC. Translation: CASSQGAWYEQYF.

The table lists this clonotype with many counts. J is TRBJ1-5 and V is TRBV5-1; D perhaps matches TRBD1 (5 bases). The CDR3 length is 15 residues. Germline CDR1 is SGHRS and CDR2 is YFSETQ. V lost 0 bases and J 7 bases, leaving 14 bases between the germline ends. The CDR3 is CASSLDGRALQPQHF. The CDR3 DNA follows: TGCGCCAGCAGCTTGGACGGCAGGGCCTTACAGCCCCAGCATTTT.

This clonotype was observed a few times. The chain carries TRBV18 and TRBJ2-1, with TRBD2 matching 10 bases. Germline assignment: CDR1 KGHSH and CDR2 LQKENI. The CDR3 is 17 amino acids. V trimming: 0 bases; J trimming: 3 bases; junction bases outside the gene matches: 5. The CDR3 DNA reads TGTGCCAGCTCACCACCGCGGGCTAGCGGGAGCTACAATGAGCAGTTCTTC. Its protein product is CASSPPRASGSYNEQFF.

This clonotype was seen many times. The rearrangement joins TRBV7-2 to TRBJ2-3; 8 bases agree with TRBD2. CDR1 is SGHTA and CDR2 is FQGNSA in the germline V gene. The length of the CDR3 is 15 residues. V dropped 5 bases and J dropped 5; count of bases not matched to a gene: 9. In DNA, the CDR3 is TGTGCCAGCAGCGGTCTTAGCGGGGCAGGAGATACGCAGTATTTT. It encodes CASSGLSGAGDTQYF.

This clonotype was detected a few times. The chain couples TRBV20-1 to TRBJ2-7, with D tentatively TRBD2 (6 bases). CDR1 DFQATT and CDR2 SNEGSKA come from the germline V gene (reference sequence). Trimming took off 1 base at V and 4 bases at J, with 23 bases between the two ends. CDR3 length equals 17 residues. CDR3 coding DNA: TGCAGTGCTAGAGGACGGATGACGGGAGACCCCCAGTACGAGCAGTACTTC. Residues: CSARGRMTGDPQYEQYF.

This clonotype has just a few counts. V and J are TRBV20-1 and TRBJ2-4, with a possible D match to TRBD1 (9 bases). V was shortened by 6 bases and J by 4 bases, with 37 bases between the two germline ends. Germline CDR1 and CDR2: DFQATT and SNEGSKA (reference sequence). The CDR3 contains 21 residues. The CDR3 spells CSAQSPTGGASVSGGKNIQYF. CDR3 nucleotides: TGCAGTGCCCAGTCCCCCACAGGGGGCGCGTCCGTGTCGGGGGGGAAAAACATTCAGTACTTC.

This clonotype has a count of ten or more. This sequence joins TRBV27 and TRBJ2-3, with D possibly TRBD2 on 7 matching bases. The length of the CDR3 is 15 residues. V was shortened by 5 bases and J by 2 bases, with 14 bases between the two germline ends. Germline V gene data show CDR1 as MNHEY and CDR2 as SMNVEV (reference sequence). The CDR3: CASSPRRGPTDTQYF. CDR3 bases: TGTGCCAGCAGTCCCCGGCGGGGGCCCACAGATACGCAGTATTTT.

This clonotype was seen at least ten times. The rearrangement links TRBV10-2 to TRBJ2-7, with 10 bases aligning to TRBD2. The CDR3 consists of 14 residues. Germline V gene data show CDR1 as WSHSY and CDR2 as SAAADI. With 6 bases clipped from V and 0 bases from J, the junction kept 2 bases outside the gene matches. The CDR3 DNA sequence: TGCGCCAGCAGGGGACTAGCGAACTCCTACGAGCAGTACGTC. Translated: CASRGLANSYEQYV.

This clonotype was recorded many times. The chain employs TRBV4-3 and TRBJ2-2, with unresolved D. The CDR3 sequence is 15 residues long. Trimming stripped 0 bases from V and 6 bases from J, with 11 bases between. Looked up from germline, CDR1 is LGHNA and CDR2 is YSLEER. CDR3 residues: CASSQDHLVPGELFF. For the CDR3, the DNA is TGCGCCAGCAGCCAAGATCACCTAGTGCCCGGGGAGCTGTTTTTT.

The V and J genes are TRBV3-1 and TRBJ1-2; D is uncertain. This CDR3 comprises 15 residues. CDR1 LGHDT and CDR2 YNNKEL come from the germline V gene (reference sequence). V was clipped by 0 bases and J by 8 bases, with 16 bases between them. In DNA form, the CDR3 reads TGTGCCAGCAGCCAAGATCGGCTCTCCCCGGCGGGCTACACCTTC. This encodes CASSQDRLSPAGYTF.

In its sample, this clonotype was seen many times. This chain links TRBV20-1 with TRBJ2-7; 7 nucleotides match TRBD2. The V segment lost 8 bases and the J segment 2 bases; nucleotides outside the gene matches: 9. Germline V gene lookup returns CDR1 DFQATT and CDR2 SNEGSKA (reference sequence). CDR3 size: 13 residues. CDR3 DNA: TGCAGTCCTGGCGGGAGACCCCCCTACGAGCAGTACTTC. Its protein is CSPGGRPPYEQYF.

This clonotype was counted ten times or more. The chain recombines TRBV6-2 or TRBV6-3 with TRBJ2-7, with 8 positions matching TRBD1. The CDR3 is 13 residues long. CDR1 MNHEY and CDR2 SVGEGT come from the germline V gene. The V gene end was trimmed by 6 bases and the J gene end by 5 bases; junction bases not matched to a gene: 6. CDR3 DNA: TGTGCCAGCAGGGCGACAGGGGCGCACGAGCAGTACTTC. This encodes CASRATGAHEQYF.

The V gene is TRBV7-9, the J gene TRBJ2-2, with D tentatively TRBD1 (5 bases). Trimming removed 1 base at V and 0 bases at J, with 9 bases between. The CDR3 consists of 16 residues. Germline V gives CDR1 SEHNR, CDR2 FQNEAQ (reference sequence). The CDR3 sequence is CASSLEVTANTGELFF. The CDR3, as DNA: TGTGCCAGCAGCTTAGAGGTGACAGCGAACACCGGGGAGCTGTTTTTT.